These 28 T cell receptor beta chains came from one sample sequenced in a study of blood T cell repertoires in COVID-19. Sequencing was performed with immunoSEQ multiplex PCR; in TCRdb, only in-frame clones are kept and a portion is missing. Among approximately 230,000 clones listed, 85% to 90% were seen once. Sequencing used PBMCs or T cells enriched from blood (not recorded which). Receptor source: a man aged 35-49 years who had recovered from COVID-19.

This chain links TRBV4-1 with TRBJ2-6, with D tentatively TRBD1 (6 bases). Germline lookup yields CDR1 MGHRA and CDR2 YSYEKL. The CDR3 has 16 amino acids. The germline V and J ends were trimmed by 2 bases and 2 bases, with 10 bases remaining between them. The CDR3 protein is CASSQFTGPGANVLTF. In DNA, the CDR3 is TGCGCCAGCAGCCAATTTACAGGGCCTGGGGCCAACGTCCTGACTTTC.

The genes are TRBV28 and TRBJ1-5, with D perhaps TRBD1 (5 bases). The V gene lost 3 bases and the J gene lost 1 base, with 16 bases spanning the gap. The germline V gene encodes CDR1 MDHEN and CDR2 SYDVKM. This CDR3 has 17 amino acids. This chain's CDR3 is CASSFTLGAVSNQPQHF. The CDR3, as DNA: TGTGCCAGCAGTTTCACTTTAGGGGCCGTGAGCAATCAGCCCCAGCATTTT.

This chain connects TRBV6-1 to TRBJ1-5; TRBD1 might be the D (5 bases). Germline CDR1 and CDR2: MNHNS and SASEGT. This CDR3 has 14 residues. Trimming cost V 1 base and J 11 bases, with 15 bases left between them. CDR3 coding DNA: TGTGCCAGCAGTGAAGAGGCGGGACCCTCGTCCCAGCATTTT. The encoded protein is CASSEEAGPSSQHF.

The chain is built from TRBV27 and TRBJ2-3, with D uncertain. V was shortened by 1 base and J by 6 bases, with 17 bases between the two germline ends. The CDR3 has 16 residues. Germline assignment: CDR1 MNHEY and CDR2 SMNVEV (reference sequence). CDR3 bases: TGTGCCAGCAGTTTATTCGGCAGATACCCCGGGGATACGCAGTATTTT. Translating gives CASSLFGRYPGDTQYF.

The chain is built from TRBV18 and TRBJ2-7; D call uncertain. V lost 6 bases and J 0 bases, leaving 6 bases between the germline ends. The CDR3 extends over 12 amino acids. Germline loops: CDR1 KGHSH, CDR2 LQKENI. CDR3 sequence: CASSPSSYEQYF. The CDR3 DNA is TGTGCCAGCTCTCCTAGCTCCTACGAGCAGTACTTC.

This clone occurred a few times. The rearrangement joins TRBV18 to TRBJ2-1; D not certain. The CDR3 has 15 amino acids. Germline lookup yields CDR1 KGHSH and CDR2 LQKENI. V lost 6 bases, J lost 0 bases, and 12 bases lay in between. The CDR3 reads CASSQIVSSYNEQFF. The CDR3 DNA sequence: TGTGCCAGCTCGCAAATTGTGAGCTCCTACAATGAGCAGTTCTTC.

V is TRBV5-6 and J is TRBJ2-1, with 7 bases that match TRBD1. The J segment lost 4 bases and the V segment lost 2 bases, leaving 3 bases of the junction unmatched. Germline V lookup: CDR1 SGHDT, CDR2 YYEEEE. The CDR3 runs to 14 residues. The CDR3 spells CASSLGTAYNEQFF. The CDR3 DNA is TGTGCCAGCAGCTTAGGGACAGCGTACAATGAGCAGTTCTTC.

This chain uses TRBV11-2 with TRBJ1-5, with TRBD1 matching 8 bases. Trimming cost V 5 bases and J 5 bases; bases outside gene matches: 2. This CDR3 region has 13 residues. In germline, CDR1 is SGHAT, CDR2 FQNNGV. The CDR3 nucleotides are TGTGCCAGCAGCGCGGACAGGGATCAGCCCCAGCATTTT. Protein: CASSADRDQPQHF.

In this sample, this clone turned up once. This chain connects TRBV10-3 to TRBJ2-1, with 8 bases that match TRBD2. CDR3 size: 16 residues. From germline, CDR1 is ENHRY and CDR2 SYGVKD. The V gene end was trimmed by 4 bases and the J gene end by 0 bases; junction bases not matched to a gene: 5. The CDR3 DNA sequence: TGTGCCATCAGTGGAAATAGCGGGGTCTCCTACAATGAGCAGTTCTTC. This sequence encodes CAISGNSGVSYNEQFF.

This clone was detected only once. The V call is TRBV5-1, the J call TRBJ2-7, with TRBD1 matching over 11 bases. This CDR3 has 15 residues. CDR1 is SGHRS and CDR2 is YFSETQ in the germline V gene. Trimming removed 1 base from V and 7 bases from J; junction bases left unmatched: 7. CDR3 DNA sequence: TGCGCCAGCAGCTTGATGGACAGGGGGCCGCAGGAGCAGTACTTC. The encoded protein is CASSLMDRGPQEQYF.

This clone appeared a few times. This chain uses TRBV6-4 with TRBJ2-4; tentative D call: TRBD1 (5 bases). Trimming took 3 bases from V and 6 from J, leaving 12 bases between them. From germline, CDR1 is MRHNA and CDR2 SNTAGT. This CDR3 has 14 residues. The CDR3 nucleotides read TGTGCCAGCAGTGATTTTGACAGACCAAACATTCAGTACTTC. Its protein product is CASSDFDRPNIQYF.

The V call is TRBV7-9, the J call TRBJ2-7; D gene uncertain. From germline, CDR1 is SEHNR and CDR2 FQNEAQ (reference sequence). Trimming removed 0 bases at V and 2 bases at J, with 2 bases between. CDR3 length: 12 amino acids. The DNA for the CDR3 is TGTGCCAGCAGCTTAGCCACCTACGAGCAGTACTTC. Its translation is CASSLATYEQYF.

This rearrangement joins TRBV5-1 to TRBJ2-2; tentatively, D is TRBD1 (7 bases). The CDR3 contains 15 residues. The germline CDR1 and CDR2 sequences are SGHRS and YFSETQ. Trimming took 4 bases from V and 1 from J, leaving 11 bases between them. The CDR3: CASSQGGLNTGELFF. The DNA of the CDR3 is TGCGCCAGCAGCCAGGGGGGCCTGAACACCGGGGAGCTGTTTTTT.

This chain joins TRBV6-5 and TRBJ2-7; D may be TRBD1 (6 bases). With 5 bases removed from V and 6 bases from J, the gap between germline ends came to 14 bases. Germline-derived CDR1 and CDR2 are MNHEY and SVGAGI. The CDR3 length is 13 residues. Here the CDR3 reads CASSPPGALEQYF. The DNA for the CDR3 is TGTGCCAGCAGTCCTCCAGGGGCCCTCGAGCAGTACTTC.

The V call is TRBV6-5, the J call TRBJ2-5; tentatively, D is TRBD2 (6 bases). V lost 5 bases to trimming and J lost 1 base, with 14 bases between them. This CDR3 contains 15 residues. Germline V gene sequence: CDR1 MNHEY, CDR2 SVGAGI. The CDR3 reads CASSRLGGVQETQYF. For the CDR3, the DNA is TGTGCCAGCAGTCGTCTTGGCGGGGTCCAAGAGACCCAGTACTTC.

J is TRBJ1-4 and V is TRBV7-2; TRBD1 aligns across 11 bases. The CDR3 loop spans 15 amino acids. Per germline, CDR1 SGHTA and CDR2 FQGNSA. Trimming at V came to 5 bases and at J to 5 bases, leaving 4 bases not matched to a gene. DNA for the CDR3: TGTGCCAGCAGCCTGGACAGGGGGCTCAATGAAAAACTGTTTTTT. This sequence encodes CASSLDRGLNEKLFF.

The V gene is TRBV5-4, the J gene TRBJ2-5; 16 nucleotides align to TRBD2. V was pared by 4 bases and J by 3 bases, with 6 bases of the junction left unmatched. The CDR3 totals 17 residues. Germline-derived CDR1 and CDR2 are SGHNT and YYREEE (reference sequence). CDR3: CASSKGLAGGMKETQYF. CDR3 coding DNA: TGTGCCAGCAGCAAGGGACTAGCGGGGGGGATGAAAGAGACCCAGTACTTC. Full variable domain (rest looked up from reference TRBV5-4 and TRBJ2-5): ETGVTQSPTHLIKTRGQQVTLRCSSQSGHNTVSWYQQALGQGPQFIFQYYREEENGRGNFPPRFSGLQFPNYSSELNVNALELDDSALYLCASSKGLAGGMKETQYFGPGTRLLVL.

The rearrangement joins TRBV15 to TRBJ2-1; 10 bases align to TRBD2. The CDR3 has 14 residues. Germline values: CDR1 LNHNV, CDR2 YYDKDF (reference sequence). The junction had 2 bases not matched to a gene; V was cut back by 3 bases and J by 6 bases. The CDR3 DNA reads as TGTGCCACCAGCAGGACTAGCGGGTTCAATGAGCAGTTCTTC. This encodes CATSRTSGFNEQFF.

This chain connects TRBV7-8 to TRBJ1-5; D unclear. Germline values: CDR1 SGHVS, CDR2 FQNEAQ. V was trimmed by 4 bases and J by 1 base, leaving 8 bases between them. The CDR3 runs to 14 residues. The CDR3 DNA follows: TGTGCCAGCAGCTCGGGAAGGAGCAATCAGCCCCAGCATTTT. Encoded protein: CASSSGRSNQPQHF.

The V call is TRBV2, the J call TRBJ2-1; the match to TRBD2 covers 10 bases. Trimming took 6 bases from V and 6 from J; bases not matched to a gene: 2. The CDR3 is made up of 13 amino acids. In germline, CDR1 is SNHLY, CDR2 FYNNEI. CDR3 region: CASSRTSGNEQFF. The CDR3 nucleotides are TGTGCCAGCAGCCGGACTAGCGGCAATGAGCAGTTCTTC.

As DNA, the CDR3 is TGTGCCAGCAGCGGTGGGGGGACAGGGGTCACTGAAGCTTTCTTT. Its translation is CASSGGGTGVTEAFF. This chain joins TRBV7-9 and TRBJ1-1; 10 bases agree with TRBD1. Germline assignment: CDR1 SEHNR and CDR2 FQNEAQ (reference sequence). J gave up 4 bases and V 5 bases, and 7 bases lay outside the gene matches. This CDR3 contains 15 residues.

The V call is TRBV5-6, the J call TRBJ1-4; 7 bases line up with TRBD1. The CDR3 totals 16 residues. Germline V gene lookup returns CDR1 SGHDT and CDR2 YYEEEE. J lost 3 bases, V lost 2 bases, and 7 bases had no gene match. CDR3 sequence reads: CASSFSTGTANEKLFF. For the CDR3, the DNA is TGTGCCAGCAGCTTCTCGACTGGGACAGCTAATGAAAAACTGTTTTTT.

This clone was found a few times. The chain combines TRBV15 with TRBJ1-2; the D gene is possibly TRBD1 (6 bases). The CDR3 runs 15 residues. Germline CDR1 LNHNV, CDR2 YYDKDF (reference sequence). Trimming shortened V by 0 bases and J by 3 bases, and 11 bases separated the two germline ends. Written as DNA, the CDR3 is TGTGCCACCAGCAGAGATCGGGGGGCAGACTATGGCTACACCTTC. Protein: CATSRDRGADYGYTF.

The chain has TRBV27 and TRBJ1-1; the D gene is possibly TRBD1 (6 bases). This CDR3 is built from 14 residues. V was pared by 8 bases and J by 1 base, with 14 bases between. Germline V gene sequence: CDR1 MNHEY, CDR2 SMNVEV (reference sequence). CDR3 DNA sequence: TGTGCCAGCGCCTACCTACAGGGGAACACTGAAGCTTTCTTT. Residues: CASAYLQGNTEAFF.

This sequence joins TRBV15 and TRBJ2-5; perhaps TRBD2 as D (6 bases). The germline V gene encodes CDR1 LNHNV and CDR2 YYDKDF (reference sequence). The CDR3 length is 15 residues. V lost 3 bases and J 3 bases, leaving 14 bases between the germline ends. This CDR3 reads CATSSIRDFKETQYF. For the CDR3, the DNA is TGTGCCACCAGCAGCATACGGGACTTCAAAGAGACCCAGTACTTC.

Written as DNA, the CDR3 is TGTGCCAGCAGCCAAGACCAGGGAAGACCGAGTGAAGCTTTCTTT. This sequence encodes CASSQDQGRPSEAFF. This chain uses TRBV4-2 with TRBJ1-1, with D maybe TRBD1 (5 bases). Per the germline V gene, CDR1 is LGHNA and CDR2 is YNFKEQ. The CDR3 runs to 15 residues. V lost 0 bases to trimming and J lost 7 bases, with 15 bases between them.

The rearrangement uses TRBV7-3 and TRBJ1-1; D gene unclear. Trimming removed 4 bases at V and 0 bases at J, with 6 bases between. The length of the CDR3 is 13 residues. Germline V lookup: CDR1 SGHTA, CDR2 FQGTGA. CDR3 nucleotides: TGTGCCAGCAGCTCCGCGATGAACACTGAAGCTTTCTTT. Protein product: CASSSAMNTEAFF.

The DNA for the CDR3 is TGCGCCAGCAGCGCACAGACTAGCGCCACAGATACGCAGTATTTT. Its protein is CASSAQTSATDTQYF. The rearrangement links TRBV4-1 to TRBJ2-3; 8 bases are shared with TRBD2. CDR1 is MGHRA, CDR2 YSYEKL, per germline. With 5 bases clipped from V and 2 bases from J, the junction kept 6 bases outside the gene matches. This CDR3 has 15 amino acids.